The clone carrying this T cell receptor (beta chain) showed up just once. The antigen remains unidentified. Other nucleotide sequences in the sample specify the same CDR3. Data came from immunoSEQ multiplex PCR; TCRdb stores just in-frame clones and leaves some out. The data hold about 91,000 clones, with less than 80% observed a single time. Deletions cut 2 bases from V and 2 bases from J, with 9 bases between. Germline V gene lookup returns CDR1 MDHEN and CDR2 SYDVKM. This CDR3 contains 14 residues. The record originates from a study of radiotherapy plus CTLA-4 blockade in lung cancer. In the study overall: Patients showed objective responses in 15% to 20% of cases, and disease control was achieved by approximately 33%. Findings and caveats of the study: TCR clones originating in tumors grew in number in blood after radiotherapy plus ipilimumab.

The clonotype was recovered from a human donor with non-small cell lung cancer that progressed on radiotherapy plus ipilimumab. The sequenced sample was peripheral blood, obtained from a patient treated with radiotherapy plus ipilimumab. The chain carries TRBV28 and TRBJ1-2; a weak D match, TRBD1 (6 bases). This CDR3 reads CASSLTGPNYGYTF. CDR3 sequence (DNA): TGTGCCAGCAGTTTAACAGGGCCCAACTATGGCTACACCTTC.